Shown below are 23 T cell receptor beta chains from a single sample sequenced in a study of spatial heterogeneity in lung cancer. Findings of the study overall: Higher tumor mutation counts went along with higher counts of expanded intratumoral alpha and beta TCRs.

Stated time point: sample taken at primary tumor resection. Using its own MiXCR run on the 5' RACE reads, TCRdb lists one record per CDR3 protein. The data show several thousand distinct CDR3 sequences, roughly 7.8% seen once. Antigens of these TCRs are unknown. Material: lung tumor tissue, obtained at surgery. The receptors come from a female donor with early-stage non-small cell lung cancer.

This clonotype was counted many times. The library was designed around alpha chains, so this beta chain is a stray read whose abundance carries little weight. The V call is TRBV9, the J call TRBJ1-2; D gene uncertain. The CDR3 runs 17 residues. Germline V gives CDR1 SGDLS, CDR2 YYNGEE. V shed 0 bases and J shed 1 base, with 16 bases lying between them. CDR3 residues: CASSVAGLPNFNYGYTF. In nucleotides, the CDR3 is TGTGCCAGCAGCGTAGCAGGACTTCCTAATTTTAACTATGGCTACACCTTC.

In its sample, this clonotype ranks as medium-sized. With the library built for alpha chains, this beta chain is off target and its frequency is not meaningful. This chain uses TRBV20-1 with TRBJ2-5; 7 bases match TRBD2. The junction had 3 bases not matched to a gene; V was cut back by 1 base and J by 1 base. The CDR3 consists of 14 residues. Germline lookup yields CDR1 DFQATT and CDR2 SNEGSKA (reference sequence). The CDR3 DNA sequence: TGCAGTGCTAGAGGAGGACTAGTCCAAGAGACCCAGTACTTC. This gives the protein CSARGGLVQETQYF.

The table lists this clonotype with many counts. This beta chain is a stray read from a library made for alpha chains; its abundance is not meaningful. V gene TRBV11-2 combines with J gene TRBJ2-4, with 8 bases identical to TRBD2. CDR1 SGHAT and CDR2 FQNNGV come from the germline V gene. V gave up 1 base and J gave up 8 bases; unmatched junction bases: 7. CDR3 length: 15 amino acids. CDR3 in amino acids: CASSLGPKAGDIQYF. The DNA for the CDR3 is TGTGCCAGCAGCTTAGGACCAAAAGCGGGGGACATTCAGTACTTC.

Comment on this clonotype: A single base separates this from a much larger clone, so it may be a read error. This beta chain slipped into a library made for alpha chains as a stray read, so its size is not meaningful. The chain combines TRBV20-1 with TRBJ2-5; D is unresolved. The CDR3 has 14 amino acids. Germline CDR1 DFQATT, CDR2 SNEGSKA (reference sequence). Trimming pared 3 bases from V and 2 bases from J, leaving 13 bases between. CDR3 sequence (DNA): TGCAGTGCTAGTGTGGGCGACTTACAAGAGACCCAGTACTTC. Translation: CSASVGDLQETQYF.

This clonotype rates as medium-sized. A library made for alpha chains picked up this beta chain off target, so its size means little. CDR3 in amino acids: CASSYRESGANVLTF. CDR3 coding DNA: TGTGCCAGCAGTTACAGGGAATCTGGGGCCAACGTCCTGACTTTC. This rearrangement joins TRBV7-9 to TRBJ2-6; TRBD1 is a possible D gene (6 bases). The germline V and J ends were trimmed by 6 bases and 1 base, with 10 bases remaining between them. Germline CDR1 and CDR2: SEHNR and FQNEAQ (reference sequence). This CDR3 region has 15 residues.

This clonotype was recorded at least ten times. For a library built for alpha chains, this beta chain is a stray read; little rests on its size. The chain carries TRBV4-3 and TRBJ2-3; a possible D gene is TRBD1 (7 bases). Germline V gene sequence: CDR1 LGHNA, CDR2 YSLEER. The CDR3 totals 17 residues. The V and J ends lost 2 bases and 4 bases respectively, with 19 bases between them. CDR3 loop: CASSQWRDSHTPDTQYF. CDR3 DNA sequence: TGCGCCAGCAGCCAATGGCGGGACAGCCATACTCCAGATACGCAGTATTTT.

This clonotype was seen many times. Because this beta chain is a stray read in a library intended to capture alpha chains, its abundance should not be given much weight. The chain uses TRBV29-1 and TRBJ2-1; a possible D gene is TRBD1 (5 bases). V lost 3 bases, J lost 12 bases, and 18 bases lay in between. Germline V gene lookup returns CDR1 SQVTM and CDR2 ANQGSEA. The length of the CDR3 is 13 residues. This CDR3 reads CSVDEGKGRGQFF. The CDR3 nucleotides are TGCAGCGTTGACGAAGGCAAGGGTAGGGGGCAGTTCTTC.

This clonotype appeared many times. The library was prepared for alpha chains; this beta chain is a stray read, so its frequency means little. The V gene is TRBV4-2, the J gene TRBJ2-2; the match to TRBD2 covers 9 bases. Germline CDR1 reads LGHNA; CDR2 reads YNFKEQ. This CDR3 is built from 13 residues. Germline trimming cut 7 bases from V and 6 bases from J; bases unmatched to any gene: 3. In DNA form, the CDR3 reads TGTGCCAGCAACGGCGGGGGGGCCGGGGAGCTGTTTTTT. It is translated as CASNGGGAGELFF.

This clonotype qualifies as medium-sized. Being off target in a library aimed at alpha chains, this beta chain has a size of little meaning. The chain couples TRBV27 to TRBJ2-7; D not certain. This CDR3 spans 14 amino acids. Germline V gives CDR1 MNHEY, CDR2 SMNVEV (reference sequence). V lost 4 bases, J lost 6 bases, and 16 bases lay in between. The CDR3 here is CASSSRSRMGEQYF. CDR3 DNA: TGTGCCAGCAGTTCCAGGAGCAGAATGGGCGAGCAGTACTTC.

This clonotype was seen many times. This beta chain appears as a stray read in a library generated for alpha chains; its size is not informative. The gene calls are TRBV6-1 and TRBJ1-6; D call uncertain. The CDR3 has 13 amino acids. V lost 7 bases, J lost 3 bases, and 7 bases lay in between. Germline CDR1 reads MNHNS; CDR2 reads SASEGT. CDR3: CASTSDYNSPLHF. The CDR3 DNA is TGTGCCAGCACTTCCGACTATAATTCACCCCTCCACTTT.

This clonotype appeared many times. This beta chain represents an off-target read in a library built for alpha chains; its size is of limited meaning. CDR3 loop: CASSSGGVGTDTQYF. CDR3 coding DNA: TGCGCCAGCTCTTCAGGGGGAGTGGGTACAGATACGCAGTATTTT. The V call is TRBV5-1, the J call TRBJ2-3; 7 bases fit TRBD1. This CDR3 is built from 15 residues. Unmatched junction bases numbered 11, after V lost 7 bases and J lost 3 bases. Germline values: CDR1 SGHRS, CDR2 YFSETQ.

This clonotype has at least ten counts. This beta chain is a stray read from a library made for alpha chains; its abundance is not meaningful. This chain links TRBV5-1 with TRBJ2-5, with 14 positions matching TRBD2. In germline, CDR1 is SGHRS, CDR2 YFSETQ. The CDR3 length is 15 residues. The V and J ends lost 6 bases and 5 bases, in that order; junction bases with no gene match: 6. CDR3 nucleotide sequence: TGCGCCAGCAAGGGACTAGCGGGAGAGACGGAGACCCAGTACTTC. Its translation is CASKGLAGETETQYF. The full variable domain, rest sourced from reference TRBV5-1 and TRBJ2-5, is KAGVTQTPRYLIKTRGQQVTLSCSPISGHRSVSWYQQTPGQGLQFLFEYFSETQRNKGNFPGRFSGRQFSNSRSEMNVSTLELGDSALYLCASKGLAGETETQYFGPGTRLLVL.

This clonotype was seen many times. This beta chain turned up in a library designed for alpha chains; as an off-target read, its abundance says little. The gene calls are TRBV6-1 and TRBJ2-1; 13 bases fit TRBD2. The germline gives CDR1 MNHNS, CDR2 SASEGT. The trim removed 4 bases at V and 8 bases at J, leaving 17 bases unmatched. The CDR3 runs to 19 residues. CDR3 residues: CASSGPGLAGVVDGDEQFF. CDR3 nucleotide sequence: TGTGCCAGCAGTGGACCTGGACTAGCGGGGGTAGTGGACGGGGATGAGCAGTTCTTC.

This clonotype was picked up many times. This beta chain came through as a stray read in a library set up for alpha chains, and its size says little. The chain joins TRBV20-1 to TRBJ2-7; TRBD2 matches at 9 bases. This CDR3 region has 16 residues. CDR1 and CDR2 from the germline V gene are DFQATT and SNEGSKA (reference sequence). Trimming cost V 1 base and J 1 base; bases outside gene matches: 8. The DNA of the CDR3 is TGCAGTGCTAGAGGCCCCTCTAGCGGGAAGTCCTACGAGCAGTACTTC. Its protein product is CSARGPSSGKSYEQYF.

In its sample, this clonotype was seen many times. A library made for alpha chains picked up this beta chain off target, so its size means little. The chain employs TRBV5-1 and TRBJ1-5; the D gene is possibly TRBD1 (5 bases). Germline V gene sequence: CDR1 SGHRS, CDR2 YFSETQ. Trimming pared 9 bases from V and 0 bases from J, leaving 13 bases between. This CDR3 is built from 14 residues. The CDR3 loop reads CATPGLFSNQPQHF. The CDR3 DNA reads as TGCGCCACCCCGGGACTCTTTAGCAATCAGCCCCAGCATTTT. Full variable domain (missing parts from reference TRBV5-1 and TRBJ1-5): KAGVTQTPRYLIKTRGQQVTLSCSPISGHRSVSWYQQTPGQGLQFLFEYFSETQRNKGNFPGRFSGRQFSNSRSEMNVSTLELGDSALYLCATPGLFSNQPQHFGDGTRLSIL.

There are many counts of this clonotype. Because the library targeted alpha chains, this beta chain is an off-target read whose size means little. The chain joins TRBV28 to TRBJ2-7; D unresolved. The V end was cut by 5 bases, the J end by 4 bases, with 12 bases between. CDR3 length equals 13 residues. Germline lookup yields CDR1 MDHEN and CDR2 SYDVKM. The CDR3 bases are TGTGCCAGCAGTCTGTCCAGGAGTTACGAGCAGTACTTC. This codes for CASSLSRSYEQYF. Supplemented by reference TRBV28 and TRBJ2-7, the full variable domain reads DVKVTQSSRYLVKRTGEKVFLECVQDMDHENMFWYRQDPGLGLRLIYFSYDVKMKEKGDIPEGYSVSREKKERFSLILESASTNQTSMYLCASSLSRSYEQYFGPGTRLTVT.

About this clonotype itself: A library prepared for alpha chains yielded this beta chain as an off-target read; its size is of little meaning. This chain uses TRBV29-1 with TRBJ2-2, with D maybe TRBD1 (8 bases). The V end lost 3 bases, the J end lost 0 bases, and 17 bases lay between the germline ends. CDR1 and CDR2 (germline): SQVTM, ANQGSEA. This CDR3 spans 17 amino acids. CDR3 in amino acids: CSVEGGTGYTNTGELFF. As DNA, the CDR3 is TGCAGCGTTGAGGGGGGGACAGGCTATACGAACACCGGGGAGCTGTTTTTT.

This clonotype is judged medium-sized. In a library made to pick up alpha chains, this beta chain is a stray read with a size that means little. The chain uses TRBV2 and TRBJ2-3, with 10 bases aligning to TRBD2. This CDR3 has 16 amino acids. Per germline, CDR1 SNHLY and CDR2 FYNNEI. The trim removed 2 bases at V and 12 bases at J, leaving 14 bases unmatched. CDR3 loop: CASSEHVALAGAPQYF. The CDR3 region has the DNA TGTGCCAGCAGTGAACACGTGGCGCTAGCGGGAGCTCCTCAGTATTTT.

This clonotype is labeled as medium-sized. With the library built for alpha chains, this beta chain is off target and its frequency is not meaningful. The CDR3 DNA reads TGTGCCAGCAGGGGTGGGACTAGTATGGCAGATACGCAGTATTTT. Its translation: CASRGGTSMADTQYF. The chain has TRBV2 and TRBJ2-3; 8 positions agree with TRBD2. Trimming at V came to 6 bases and at J to 4 bases, leaving 9 bases not matched to a gene. CDR1 and CDR2 from the germline V gene are SNHLY and FYNNEI. The CDR3 covers 15 residues.

Many counts were recorded for this clonotype. A library made for alpha chains picked up this beta chain off target, so its size means little. J is TRBJ2-2 and V is TRBV12-3 or TRBV12-4; D might be TRBD1 or TRBD2, each matching 8 bases. Trimming cost V 5 bases and J 6 bases, with 16 bases left between them. CDR3 size: 15 residues. The DNA for the CDR3 is TGTGCCAGCAGTGATTTAGCGGGACAGGCCGGGGAGCTGTTTTTT. Amino acids: CASSDLAGQAGELFF.

In this sample, this clonotype turned up many times. A library made for alpha chains picked up this beta chain off target, so its size means little. The gene calls are TRBV7-3 and TRBJ2-1; 9 nucleotides line up with TRBD1. Losses at the gene ends were 3 bases for V and 10 bases for J; bases not matched to a gene: 4. Germline lookup yields CDR1 SGHTA and CDR2 FQGTGA. The CDR3 runs 13 residues. CDR3 loop: CASSFTGGKEQFF. CDR3 DNA sequence: TGTGCCAGCAGCTTCACAGGGGGCAAGGAGCAGTTCTTC.

This clonotype was seen repeatedly, ten times or more. With the library built for alpha chains, this beta chain is off target and its frequency is not meaningful. The chain combines TRBV30 with TRBJ1-1; tentatively, D is TRBD1 (5 bases). Per the germline V gene, CDR1 is GTSNPN and CDR2 is SVGIG (reference sequence). Trimming removed 1 base from V and 3 bases from J, with 9 bases in between. CDR3 length equals 13 residues. CDR3 residues: CAWSGQLYTEAFF. In DNA, the CDR3 is TGTGCCTGGAGTGGACAGCTTTACACTGAAGCTTTCTTT.

Ten or more counts support this clonotype. Being off target in a library aimed at alpha chains, this beta chain has a size of little meaning. This rearrangement joins TRBV28 to TRBJ2-7; 11 positions match TRBD2. CDR1 MDHEN and CDR2 SYDVKM come from the germline V gene. V lost 8 bases, J lost 5 bases, and 23 bases stayed unmatched. CDR3 length: 19 residues. Written as DNA, the CDR3 is TGTGCCAGCGGACCAGCTCGTAGTACTAGCGGGAGCGGAAGAGACGAGCAGTACTTC. Amino acids: CASGPARSTSGSGRDEQYF.